Here is one TCR beta chain with its context. This entry comes from a study of shared T cell receptors in the human thymus. Generated by immunoSEQ multiplex PCR, the TCRdb table keeps only in-frame clones and is missing some. The sample has hundreds of thousands of clones, around nine tenths seen once. V lost 3 bases to trimming and J lost 7 bases, with 9 bases between them. Germline V gene lookup returns CDR1 MNHEY and CDR2 SMNVEV (reference sequence). The length of the CDR3 is 12 residues. These same data were also listed under a study on human thymus T cells. That paper adds: It was healthy Finnish infants having corrective surgery for congenital heart defects who were the donors. The source of the thymus tissue was resections taken during corrective heart surgery. As related research reported, thymic repertoires overlapped highly among unrelated individuals.

This chain links TRBV27 with TRBJ1-2, with D possibly being TRBD1 (6 bases). The sequenced sample consisted of thymocytes. This clonotype was sampled from a boy less than two years old with a congenital heart defect. DNA for the CDR3: TGTGCCAGCAGTTTGGGGGGGGCTGGCTACACCTTC. It is translated as CASSLGGAGYTF.